This TCR beta chain was recorded in a study of shared clonotypes between healthy human individuals. Study outcomes and limitations: Lower generation probabilities were found for non-shared clonotypes than for those shared by all four donors.

The V gene end was trimmed by 3 bases and the J gene end by 3 bases; junction bases not matched to a gene: 7. The CDR3 has 15 amino acids. Germline CDR1 is SGHRS and CDR2 is YFSETQ. Libraries were prepared by immunoSEQ multiplex PCR; TCRdb keeps only in-frame clonotypes and omits some of them. The sample includes millions of clones, over 85% of them seen just once. A note on this clone: The target antigen is unknown.

A CD45RA-negative memory subset and a CD45RA+ naive subset were separated from the CD4+ cells. The source material was naive CD4+ T cells from PBMCs. Subset defined: CD45RA+ positively selected. The receptor's source is a man between 18 and 35 years old in good health. Some clones in this sample may be carry-over from other donors' samples. The gene calls are TRBV5-1 and TRBJ2-5, with 8 nucleotides matching TRBD2. CDR3 DNA sequence: TGCGCCAGCAGCTGGCAAGGACTAGCCAAAGAGACCCAGTACTTC. Translation: CASSWQGLAKETQYF.